One TCR beta chain is described in this entry. Original handling: Estimates of nucleated cell counts were drawn from the amplification of reference gene primers. The data were produced by immunoSEQ multiplex PCR, yet TCRdb's version contains in-frame clones alone and is incomplete. For V, J and clone size, that table is used; D and trimming come from the DNA. The data show under 150,000 clones, with around nine tenths seen just once and 2.3% held by the top ten. From germline, CDR1 is SGHTA and CDR2 FQGTGA. V lost 5 bases to trimming and J lost 5 bases; unmatched junction nucleotides: 7. The CDR3 spans 15 residues. These data originate in a study of blood T cell repertoires in COVID-19. About the research overall: In each case, the material was cDNA or gDNA derived from T cells, B-cell-depleted T cells, or PBMCs.

This rearrangement joins TRBV7-3 to TRBJ2-3, with 10 bases fitting TRBD1. Sequenced: peripheral blood. This TCR came from a human donor in a cohort sampled during active COVID-19. CDR3 nucleotide sequence: TGTGCCAGCAGCCCAACCGGGACAGGGGTAGATACGCAGTATTTT. Residues: CASSPTGTGVDTQYF.